One and the same sample provided the 23 T cell receptor beta chains below, sequenced in a study of cytomegalovirus exposure and HLA in healthy donors. The PCR had 60 Vbeta and 13 Jbeta primers. Assay used: immunoSEQ multiplex PCR; TCRdb lists only in-frame clones, some missing. The sample holds just over 200,000 clones, approximately 78% seen once. Sequenced sample: PBMCs. These receptors all stem from a woman aged 40 to 50 in good health and CMV-seronegative.

The chain employs TRBV2 and TRBJ1-3, with unresolved D. Trimming shortened V by 5 bases and J by 4 bases, and 6 bases separated the two germline ends. Germline V gives CDR1 SNHLY, CDR2 FYNNEI. CDR3 size: 12 residues. The CDR3 bases are TGTGCCAGCAGTACACAGGGAAACACCATATATTTT. The encoded protein is CASSTQGNTIYF.

The V call is TRBV12-5, the J call TRBJ2-2; no reliable D call. The germline V and J ends were trimmed by 6 bases and 2 bases, with 10 bases remaining between them. The germline V gene has CDR1 LGHNT and CDR2 FRNRAP. CDR3 length equals 14 residues. CDR3 in DNA: TGTGCTAGTGGCCTGGCCACCAACACCGGGGAGCTGTTTTTT. Translation: CASGLATNTGELFF.

Note on this clone: This CDR3 is also generated by other DNA sequences in the sample. J is TRBJ2-2 and V is TRBV6-6; D perhaps matches TRBD2 (9 bases). Germline V gene lookup returns CDR1 MNHNY and CDR2 SVGAGI (reference sequence). V lost 7 bases and J lost 6, with 21 bases in between. This CDR3 comprises 16 residues. CDR3 nucleotides: TGTGCCAGCACAGGGGGCGGGAGGGCTGTTGCCGGGGAGCTGTTTTTT. It codes for CASTGGGRAVAGELFF.

This chain links TRBV5-1 with TRBJ2-2, with TRBD2 matching over 9 bases. The CDR3 totals 16 residues. Germline CDR1 is SGHRS and CDR2 is YFSETQ. The ends lost 2 bases at V and 5 bases at J; junction bases unmatched: 7. CDR3 amino acids: CASSLSGLAGTGELFF. The CDR3 bases are TGCGCCAGCAGCTTATCGGGACTAGCTGGGACCGGGGAGCTGTTTTTT.

This rearrangement joins TRBV7-2 to TRBJ2-7, with no clear D. Looked up from germline, CDR1 is SGHTA and CDR2 is FQGNSA. CDR3 length equals 12 residues. Trimming stripped 1 base from V and 2 bases from J, with 3 bases between. The CDR3 sequence: CASSLVAYEQYF. The CDR3 DNA reads TGTGCCAGCAGCTTAGTCGCCTACGAGCAGTACTTC.

Here the CDR3 reads CASSPGEGSSYEQYF. The CDR3 bases are TGTGCCAGCAGCCCTGGTGAGGGAAGCTCCTACGAGCAGTACTTC. The chain carries TRBV28 and TRBJ2-7, with D tentatively TRBD2 (5 bases). The CDR3 extends over 15 amino acids. In germline, CDR1 is MDHEN, CDR2 SYDVKM. V was pared by 6 bases and J by 0 bases, with 15 bases between.

The V gene is TRBV18, the J gene TRBJ2-6; D perhaps matches TRBD2 (5 bases). CDR3 length: 14 amino acids. From germline, CDR1 is KGHSH and CDR2 LQKENI. The V end lost 3 bases, the J end lost 12 bases, and 15 bases lay between the germline ends. The CDR3 spells CASSPPGKRTVLTF. The CDR3 DNA sequence: TGTGCCAGCTCACCCCCCGGGAAGAGGACCGTCCTGACTTTC.

The chain employs TRBV29-1 and TRBJ2-7; 9 bases line up with TRBD1. This CDR3 has 20 amino acids. Germline V lookup: CDR1 SQVTM, CDR2 ANQGSEA. J was trimmed by 2 bases and V by 1 base; bases with no gene match: 21. CDR3 nucleotide sequence: TGCAGCGTTGAAGCTGAAGGTCCGGGACAGGGAAATCGTGCCGCCTACGAGCAGTACTTC. Residues: CSVEAEGPGQGNRAAYEQYF.

The V and J genes are TRBV15 and TRBJ2-7; 10 bases map to TRBD2. Germline assignment: CDR1 LNHNV and CDR2 YYDKDF (reference sequence). The CDR3 length is 16 residues. V was clipped by 2 bases and J by 6 bases; unmatched bases: 10. DNA of the CDR3: TGTGCCACCAGCAGAACAGCGGGAGGGCTGCCCTCCGAGCAGTACTTC. This translates into CATSRTAGGLPSEQYF.

The chain couples TRBV28 to TRBJ2-7; D unclear. V lost 4 bases, J lost 2 bases, and 15 bases lay in between. The CDR3 is made up of 15 amino acids. CDR1 and CDR2 (germline): MDHEN, SYDVKM. The CDR3 sequence: CASSSPGAGPYEQYF. The CDR3 bases are TGTGCCAGCAGTTCCCCGGGTGCCGGTCCCTACGAGCAGTACTTC. The full variable domain, completed using reference TRBV28 and TRBJ2-7, is DVKVTQSSRYLVKRTGEKVFLECVQDMDHENMFWYRQDPGLGLRLIYFSYDVKMKEKGDIPEGYSVSREKKERFSLILESASTNQTSMYLCASSSPGAGPYEQYFGPGTRLTVT.

This clone was observed a few times. The chain uses TRBV6-1 and TRBJ1-1, with 11 positions matching TRBD1. V lost 8 bases, J lost 8 bases, and 13 bases stayed unmatched. This CDR3 region has 15 residues. The germline gives CDR1 MNHNS, CDR2 SASEGT. The DNA for the CDR3 is TGTGCCAGCCTTCCCGGTCGGGACAGGGGGATAGAAGCTTTCTTT. Translation: CASLPGRDRGIEAFF.

This clone has only a few counts. The chain carries TRBV6-5 and TRBJ2-6, with D unresolved. The germline gives CDR1 MNHEY, CDR2 SVGAGI. Trimming shortened V by 9 bases and J by 0 bases, and 9 bases separated the two germline ends. CDR3 length equals 14 residues. The CDR3: CASYSYSGANVLTF. The DNA of the CDR3 is TGTGCCAGTTACAGCTACTCTGGGGCCAACGTCCTGACTTTC.

This chain links TRBV14 with TRBJ2-3; 11 nucleotides line up with TRBD1. Losses at the gene ends were 1 base for V and 7 bases for J; bases not matched to a gene: 4. The germline CDR1 and CDR2 sequences are SGHDN and FVKESK. The CDR3 runs 15 residues. DNA for the CDR3: TGTGCCAGCAGCCAAGGGACAGGGGGCTACCATACGCAGTATTTT. Translated, it gives CASSQGTGGYHTQYF.

This clone was found once. The chain is built from TRBV13 and TRBJ1-2; D not resolved. CDR3 length equals 17 residues. The V and J ends lost 4 bases and 6 bases respectively, with 24 bases between them. CDR1 is PRHDT and CDR2 is FYEKMQ in the germline V gene (reference sequence). CDR3 DNA: TGTGCCAGCAGCTCCTATCTACGTGGGGAGGGAAAGCATGGCTACACCTTC. This sequence encodes CASSSYLRGEGKHGYTF.

Comment on this clone: The same CDR3 also results from other DNA sequences found in this sample. This chain joins TRBV27 and TRBJ1-5; D remains ambiguous. The germline V gene has CDR1 MNHEY and CDR2 SMNVEV (reference sequence). CDR3 length equals 14 residues. Trimming stripped 3 bases from V and 0 bases from J, with 6 bases between. CDR3 bases: TGTGCCAGCAGTTTGTCGTATAGCAATCAGCCCCAGCATTTT. Translating gives CASSLSYSNQPQHF.

The V and J genes are TRBV6-7 and TRBJ2-4, with a tentative D call TRBD2 (5 bases). TRBV6-7 is recorded as an ORF, its role being uncertain. The CDR3 consists of 15 residues. V dropped 11 bases and J dropped 3 bases, with 20 bases sitting between them. In nucleotides, the CDR3 is TGTGCCCTCTCAAATCCAGCGGTTCACAAAAACATTCAGTACTTC. As protein: CALSNPAVHKNIQYF.

The genes are TRBV27 and TRBJ1-5; D not resolved. Germline loops: CDR1 MNHEY, CDR2 SMNVEV (reference sequence). This CDR3 spans 15 amino acids. V lost 3 bases and J 5 bases, leaving 14 bases between the germline ends. The CDR3 region has the DNA TGTGCCAGCAGTTTCCGGGGTTTGGGTGATCAGCCCCAGCATTTT. Residues: CASSFRGLGDQPQHF.

This chain connects TRBV7-9 to TRBJ2-3; D might be TRBD1 (6 bases). Germline CDR1 is SEHNR and CDR2 is FQNEAQ (reference sequence). The CDR3 loop spans 17 amino acids. The V and J ends lost 11 bases and 5 bases respectively, with 29 bases between them. The CDR3 coding sequence is TGTGCCGGCGCGTACAACAGGGTTAATCAGGGCAGAGATACGCAGTATTTT. This sequence encodes CAGAYNRVNQGRDTQYF.

The rearrangement uses TRBV7-8 and TRBJ1-1; D ambiguous. The CDR3 sequence is 14 residues long. Trimming shortened V by 1 base and J by 7 bases, and 13 bases separated the two germline ends. Per germline, CDR1 SGHVS and CDR2 FQNEAQ. DNA of the CDR3: TGTGCCAGCAGCTTAGGAGGAGAGTCCCTTGAAGCTTTCTTT. Translation: CASSLGGESLEAFF.

This chain joins TRBV7-8 and TRBJ2-7; no clear D. CDR1 and CDR2 (germline): SGHVS, FQNEAQ. The length of the CDR3 is 13 residues. V lost 7 bases to trimming and J lost 1 base, with 11 bases between them. This CDR3 reads CASKSLISYEQYF. As DNA, the CDR3 is TGTGCCAGCAAATCCCTAATTTCCTACGAGCAGTACTTC.

The V gene is TRBV30, the J gene TRBJ2-7; possible D gene TRBD1, 5 bases. The CDR3 length is 14 residues. V dropped 4 bases and J dropped 3 bases, with 16 bases sitting between them. Germline CDR1 GTSNPN, CDR2 SVGIG (reference sequence). CDR3 residues: CAWKKRTTVYEQYF. CDR3 DNA sequence: TGTGCCTGGAAAAAGCGCACGACAGTCTACGAGCAGTACTTC.

This clone was seen just once. CDR3 DNA: TGTGCCAGCAGCCACCTGTGGGGGGTAGGAGGCTATCAGCCCCAGCATTTT. Protein: CASSHLWGVGGYQPQHF. The V and J genes are TRBV11-3 and TRBJ1-5; D might be TRBD1 (5 bases). The CDR3 runs 17 residues. V lost 5 bases, J lost 5 bases, and 22 bases lay in between. The V gene's germline CDR1 is SGHNT and CDR2 YENEEA.

The genes are TRBV18 and TRBJ1-5; 8 positions match TRBD1. Trimming at V came to 6 bases and at J to 1 base, leaving 8 bases not matched to a gene. The germline CDR1 and CDR2 sequences are KGHSH and LQKENI. This CDR3 has 16 residues. CDR3 nucleotides: TGTGCCAGCTCCCCGGACAGGGTGAGGAGCAATCAGCCCCAGCATTTT. This sequence encodes CASSPDRVRSNQPQHF. Full variable domain (missing parts from reference TRBV18 and TRBJ1-5): NAGVMQNPRHLVRRRGQEARLRCSPMKGHSHVYWYRQLPEEGLKFMVYLQKENIIDESGMPKERFSAEFPKEGPSILRIQQVVRGDSAAYFCASSPDRVRSNQPQHFGDGTRLSIL.